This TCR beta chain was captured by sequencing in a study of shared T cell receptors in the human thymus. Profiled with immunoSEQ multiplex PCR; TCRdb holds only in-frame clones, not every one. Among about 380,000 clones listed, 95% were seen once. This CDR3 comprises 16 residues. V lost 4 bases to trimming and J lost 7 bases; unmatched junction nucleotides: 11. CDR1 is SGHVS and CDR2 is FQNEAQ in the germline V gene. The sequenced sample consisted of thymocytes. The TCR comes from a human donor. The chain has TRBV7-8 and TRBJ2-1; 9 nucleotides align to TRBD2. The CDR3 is CASSSFIAGVFNEQFF. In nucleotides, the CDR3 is TGTGCCAGCAGCTCATTCATAGCGGGAGTTTTTAATGAGCAGTTCTTC.